These 19 T cell receptor beta chains came from one sample sequenced in a study of blood T cell repertoires in COVID-19. TCRdb's table, derived via immunoSEQ multiplex PCR, lists solely in-frame clones and lacks some. The sample has around 95,000 clones; approximately 80% are singletons. The sequenced sample consisted of peripheral blood. The receptors derive from a woman in her seventies with acute or convalescent COVID-19.

The chain carries TRBV6-2 or TRBV6-3 and TRBJ2-7; 9 bases fit TRBD1. CDR1 is MNHEY and CDR2 is SVGEGT in the germline V gene. Trimming removed 0 bases from V and 8 bases from J; junction bases left unmatched: 8. The CDR3 totals 15 residues. CDR3 sequence reads: CASSYSLGQGSKQYF. The CDR3, as DNA: TGTGCCAGCAGTTACTCGCTGGGACAGGGATCTAAGCAGTACTTC.

This chain links TRBV6-5 with TRBJ2-7; TRBD1 aligns across 10 bases. From germline, CDR1 is MNHEY and CDR2 SVGAGI. Unmatched junction bases numbered 8, after V lost 6 bases and J lost 3 bases. CDR3 length equals 15 residues. For the CDR3, the DNA is TGTGCCAGCAGGTTTTTTGGGACAGGGGACTACGAGCAGTACTTC. Residues: CASRFFGTGDYEQYF.

This chain joins TRBV5-1 and TRBJ2-3, with D tentatively TRBD2 (6 bases). Germline CDR1 is SGHRS and CDR2 is YFSETQ. This CDR3 comprises 17 residues. Trimming removed 4 bases from V and 4 bases from J, with 22 bases in between. This CDR3 reads CASSTQVGGTVSDTQYF. The CDR3 DNA is TGCGCCAGCAGCACTCAGGTGGGGGGAACTGTCTCAGATACGCAGTATTTT. The whole variable domain, remainder taken from reference TRBV5-1 and TRBJ2-3, is KAGVTQTPRYLIKTRGQQVTLSCSPISGHRSVSWYQQTPGQGLQFLFEYFSETQRNKGNFPGRFSGRQFSNSRSEMNVSTLELGDSALYLCASSTQVGGTVSDTQYFGPGTRLTVL.

The chain recombines TRBV7-8 with TRBJ1-3; 10 bases map to TRBD1. CDR1 and CDR2 (germline): SGHVS, FQNEAQ. J gave up 4 bases and V 3 bases, and 9 bases lay outside the gene matches. CDR3 length equals 17 residues. The CDR3 region has the DNA TGTGCCAGCAGCTTCACCGGGACAGGGGCAGGGGGAAACACCATATATTTT. It encodes CASSFTGTGAGGNTIYF. Variable domain in full (rest from reference TRBV7-8 and TRBJ1-3): GAGVSQSPRYKVAKRGQDVALRCDPISGHVSLFWYQQALGQGPEFLTYFQNEAQLDKSGLPSDRFFAERPEGSVSTLKIQRTQQEDSAVYLCASSFTGTGAGGNTIYFGEGSWLTVV.

The chain employs TRBV2 and TRBJ2-7; 9 nucleotides match TRBD2. CDR1 and CDR2 from the germline V gene are SNHLY and FYNNEI. The CDR3 spans 14 residues. The V segment lost 6 bases and the J segment 2 bases; nucleotides outside the gene matches: 5. CDR3 protein: CASRKASGTYEQYV. The CDR3 DNA sequence: TGTGCCAGCAGGAAGGCTAGCGGGACCTACGAGCAGTACGTC.

This chain uses TRBV5-1 with TRBJ2-5; D remains unclear. V gave up 0 bases and J gave up 5 bases, with 5 bases separating them. Germline CDR1 reads SGHRS; CDR2 reads YFSETQ. CDR3 length: 12 amino acids. CDR3 protein: CASSLAKETQYF. CDR3 DNA sequence: TGCGCCAGCAGCTTGGCTAAGGAGACCCAGTACTTC.

J is TRBJ1-3 and V is TRBV5-8; 11 bases fit TRBD1. Germline V gives CDR1 SGHTS, CDR2 YDEGEE. The V and J ends lost 7 bases and 4 bases, in that order; junction bases with no gene match: 13. The CDR3 is 17 amino acids. The CDR3 DNA reads TGTGCCAGCTGCATTCTCGGACAGGGGGCTTCGGGAAACACCATATATTTT. Translating gives CASCILGQGASGNTIYF.

The chain carries TRBV4-1 and TRBJ1-4, with D uncertain. Per germline, CDR1 MGHRA and CDR2 YSYEKL. The germline V and J ends were trimmed by 0 bases and 4 bases, with 12 bases remaining between them. This CDR3 has 16 amino acids. CDR3 sequence: CASSQDRVGYNEKLFF. The CDR3 DNA reads as TGCGCCAGCAGCCAAGATCGGGTAGGATATAATGAAAAACTGTTTTTT.

The count of this clone is one. V usage is TRBV30 and J usage is TRBJ1-1; TRBD1 matches 7 bases. The CDR3 totals 14 residues. Per the germline V gene, CDR1 is GTSNPN and CDR2 is SVGIG (reference sequence). After removal of 2 bases from V and 1 base from J, the junction contained 4 bases not matched to a gene. The CDR3 loop is CAWSLAGGNTEAFF. CDR3 sequence (DNA): TGTGCCTGGAGTCTGGCAGGGGGGAACACTGAAGCTTTCTTT. Looking up the rest from reference TRBV30 and TRBJ1-1 gives the full variable domain: SQTIHQWPATLVQPVGSPLSLECTVEGTSNPNLYWYRQAAGRGLQLLFYSVGIGQISSEVPQNLSASRPQDRQFILSSKKLLLSDSGFYLCAWSLAGGNTEAFFGQGTRLTVV.

The genes are TRBV2 and TRBJ1-4, with D uncertain. CDR1 and CDR2 from the germline V gene are SNHLY and FYNNEI. The CDR3 covers 14 residues. The V gene lost 4 bases and the J gene lost 7 bases, with 13 bases spanning the gap. This CDR3 reads CASSALPRGEKLFF. DNA for the CDR3: TGTGCCAGCAGTGCCTTACCCCGAGGTGAAAAACTGTTTTTT.

V usage is TRBV28 and J usage is TRBJ2-5, with D possibly being TRBD2 (5 bases). V dropped 1 base and J dropped 5 bases, with 11 bases sitting between them. Germline lookup yields CDR1 MDHEN and CDR2 SYDVKM. The CDR3 has 14 residues. The CDR3 region is CASSLYARRETQYF. CDR3 sequence (DNA): TGTGCCAGCAGTTTATACGCCAGGAGGGAGACCCAGTACTTC.

This clone showed up just a few times. V and J are TRBV30 and TRBJ2-5, with a tentative D call TRBD1 (8 bases). The CDR3 extends over 14 amino acids. Germline V lookup: CDR1 GTSNPN, CDR2 SVGIG (reference sequence). The V end was cut by 2 bases, the J end by 5 bases, with 15 bases between. CDR3 nucleotide sequence: TGTGCCTGGAGTTCTTACAGGGGGGGGGAGACCCAGTACTTC. It translates to CAWSSYRGGETQYF.

The V gene is TRBV5-6, the J gene TRBJ2-2; 9 bases map to TRBD2. The germline gives CDR1 SGHDT, CDR2 YYEEEE. J was trimmed by 8 bases and V by 4 bases; bases with no gene match: 15. The CDR3 has 17 residues. CDR3 DNA: TGTGCCAGCAGCCACCGACTAGCGGTGGGGGAGAGGGGGGAGCTGTTTTTT. Its translation: CASSHRLAVGERGELFF.

V usage is TRBV5-1 and J usage is TRBJ2-7; TRBD2 agrees at 8 bases. J gave up 5 bases and V 4 bases, and 11 bases lay outside the gene matches. In germline, CDR1 is SGHRS, CDR2 YFSETQ. CDR3 size: 15 residues. This chain's CDR3 is CASSASSGTRNEQYF. Written as DNA, the CDR3 is TGCGCCAGCAGCGCGTCTTCCGGGACTAGAAACGAGCAGTACTTC. The entire variable domain, with the rest obtained from reference TRBV5-1 and TRBJ2-7, is as follows: KAGVTQTPRYLIKTRGQQVTLSCSPISGHRSVSWYQQTPGQGLQFLFEYFSETQRNKGNFPGRFSGRQFSNSRSEMNVSTLELGDSALYLCASSASSGTRNEQYFGPGTRLTVT.

The count of this clone is one. The rearrangement joins TRBV6-4 to TRBJ2-1, with TRBD2 matching 10 bases. The V gene end was trimmed by 4 bases and the J gene end by 5 bases; junction bases not matched to a gene: 5. Germline assignment: CDR1 MRHNA and CDR2 SNTAGT. CDR3 size: 15 residues. The CDR3, as DNA: TGTGCCAGCAGTGGGCTAGCGGGGGACCACAATGAGCAGTTCTTC. Encoded protein: CASSGLAGDHNEQFF.

The chain is built from TRBV6-5 and TRBJ1-6; 8 bases fit TRBD1. The germline V gene encodes CDR1 MNHEY and CDR2 SVGAGI. Trimming cost V 5 bases and J 7 bases; bases outside gene matches: 4. The CDR3 has 14 amino acids. The CDR3 spells CASSTYRGNSPLHF. For the CDR3, the DNA is TGTGCCAGCAGTACATACAGGGGGAATTCACCCCTCCACTTT.

The V and J genes are TRBV7-9 and TRBJ1-1; 9 bases align to TRBD1. Germline trimming cut 4 bases from V and 1 base from J; bases unmatched to any gene: 4. This CDR3 contains 15 residues. Germline CDR1 is SEHNR and CDR2 is FQNEAQ (reference sequence). This chain's CDR3 is CASSYGDRENTEAFF. CDR3 DNA: TGTGCCAGCAGCTATGGGGACAGGGAGAACACTGAAGCTTTCTTT.

CDR3 bases: TGTGCCAGTAGTACCCCCCTCCAGCATTTT. Protein: CASSTPLQHF. This chain connects TRBV19 to TRBJ1-5; unclear D gene. V was trimmed by 4 bases and J by 12 bases, leaving 7 bases between them. The CDR3 is made up of 10 amino acids. The germline CDR1 and CDR2 sequences are LNHDA and SQIVND (reference sequence). The full variable domain, its missing parts supplied by reference TRBV19 and TRBJ1-5, is DGGITQSPKYLFRKEGQNVTLSCEQNLNHDAMYWYRQDPGQGLRLIYYSQIVNDFQKGDIAEGYSVSREKKESFPLTVTSAQKNPTAFYLCASSTPLQHFGDGTRLSIL.

The chain carries TRBV9 and TRBJ1-3, with 9 bases matching TRBD1. This CDR3 spans 16 amino acids. Germline V CDR1 and CDR2: SGDLS, YYNGEE. V was clipped by 2 bases and J by 5 bases; unmatched bases: 8. CDR3 region: CASSVLSTGGRNTIYF. CDR3 coding DNA: TGTGCCAGCAGCGTCCTATCGACAGGGGGGAGAAACACCATATATTTT.